This TCR beta chain was identified during a study of T-cell reconstitution after alpha-beta-depleted transplantation in children. Germline CDR1 MNHEY, CDR2 SVGEGT. Between the trimmed V and J ends, which lost 8 bases and 2 bases, there was a span of 11 bases. This CDR3 has 13 residues. Unique molecular identifiers were incorporated during preparation of the TCRbeta library. TCRdb re-called the PCR reads with MiXCR, one entry per CDR3 protein. Seen here are about 360,000 distinct CDR3 sequences, about an eighth observed once, and the top ten hold over 3.5%. The genes are TRBV6-2 or TRBV6-3 and TRBJ2-3; TRBD2 is a possible D gene (6 bases). This receptor was taken from a human donor who donated a stem cell graft to a child with Fanconi anemia. The starting material was PBMCs, obtained from the stem cell graft. The chain's CDR3 is CASGGIATDTQYF. The CDR3 DNA reads TGTGCCAGCGGGGGGATAGCCACAGATACGCAGTATTTT.